This T cell receptor (beta chain) is from a study of cytomegalovirus exposure and HLA in healthy donors (dated 2017 in TCRdb). The study in broad terms: According to an earlier analysis of 587 of the donors, 150 million to 200 million T cells yielded roughly 110 million unique TCR beta sequences and about 280 Gb of sequence data. Roughly 300 gigabases of sequencing data and tens of millions of unique TCR sequences made up an early release that covered 640 HLA-typed donors. Of the 300 to 500 genotyped donors, approximately 80% were placed in the genetic ancestry cluster associated with self-reported Caucasian donors. The study was designed to test whether signatures of past pathogen exposure could be identified by cataloging public T cell receptors. Using immunosequencing, the study profiled T cell repertoires from 666 subjects and related those repertoires to cytomegalovirus serostatus. Along with the approximately 700-subject first cohort, a separate validation cohort of over a hundred different subjects was used. To predict cytomegalovirus infection status, the study combined high-throughput TCR immunosequencing, statistical association of individual TCRs with disease status, and machine learning. To study patterns of TCR occurrence, a later analysis re-analyzed previously published TCR beta repertoires from around 660 donors and added high-resolution HLA genotyping. Rather than drawing on any new phenotypic data, the later analysis identified candidate immune exposures from TCR beta sequences and the way those sequences occurred across donors. An earlier analysis of fewer than 700 of the donors applied high-throughput TCR beta sequencing to assess whether each TCR beta V gene segment acted as functional or pseudogenic. Donor age, sex, ethnicity and CMV serostatus were compiled alongside the repertoire data. A later genetic analysis took genome-wide SNP genotypes for about three fifths of the 666 donors and used that subset as a discovery cohort. All discovery cohort repertoires had been generated on a single sequencing platform. Both class I and class II loci were covered by HLA typing, at four-digit resolution. The number of typed donors differed by locus: roughly 629-640 for A, B, C, DRB1 and DQB1; approximately 520 for DQA1; some 610 for DPA1; and around 490 for DPB1. Because of strong linkage in the cohort, a few DR-DQ haplotypes were treated as single units for association and clustering. Across some 400 genotyped donors of the cohort, an average of 235,054 unique TCR beta nucleotide sequences per donor were sequenced, and approximately 17% of those sequences were non-productive. Broad study findings and their caveats: An earlier analysis of approximately 590 of the donors showed that most TCR beta V segments appeared in productive rearrangements either about 90% or about 30% of the time, which broadly matched IMGT annotations. Several of the top co-occurrence clusters appeared to be linked to parvovirus B19, influenza, CMV and Epstein-Barr virus, according to a later analysis. In a later analysis, most CMV-associated TCR beta chains were found to appear HLA-restricted, with HLA associations seemingly driven largely by CMV exposure. In a later analysis, HLA-associated TCR beta chains were found to be more clonally expanded and to have lower generation probabilities than equally common non-associated chains. A few of the identified cytomegalovirus-associated TCR beta chains were confirmed in vitro to be specific for cytomegalovirus antigens. An association between a missense DCLRE1C variant and V-gene and J-gene trimming of TCR beta chains was found in a later genetic analysis and replicated in an independent cohort. Specific HLA alleles were associated with 16,951 TCR beta sequences at a false discovery rate of 0.05 in a later analysis. A cluster of highly shared sequence variants was judged likely to represent a technical artifact of the sequencing pipeline. The study listed 150 to 200 TCR beta chains as associated with cytomegalovirus. Because the 87-base-pair reads could not distinguish some IMGT-functional V segments, including TRBV6-2 and TRBV6-3, those segments were excluded. Only TCR beta chains were sequenced in this cohort, and the absence of alpha or paired-chain data limited detectable features. The authors suggested that the approach could potentially be generalized to other disease states and immunological phenotypes. Roughly uniform sequencing depth across donors was assumed in presence/absence analyses, although this assumption may not hold. Linkage disequilibrium might explain the correlated functional status among segregating V segments, but an unknown experimental factor could not be excluded. In a later analysis, the rate of TCR association differed among HLA loci, with DRB1 alleles having the most associated TCRs and HLA-C alleles having the fewest. Some 15 rarely observed V segments, including chromosome 9 orphons, were excluded from the earlier analysis of almost 600 of the donors because counts were too low. Immune exposure information for the cohort was limited to CMV serostatus. Assigning TCR associations to individual alleles was difficult when HLA alleles, especially DR and DQ, strongly co-occurred. The classifier was reported to diagnose cytomegalovirus status with high specificity and sensitivity in both the original and validation cohorts. A further reported finding was that TCR beta sequences accurately predicted the HLA-A and HLA-B alleles for most subjects in the first cohort. Because HLA typing was unavailable for some donors at each locus, only the typed subset was used in association tests. Across donors, most TCR sequences were observed very rarely, whereas some public TCRs were present in many individuals. According to a later genetic analysis, donors in an Asian-associated ancestry cluster had fewer N-insertions in productive TCRs than the approximately 700-donor mean.

The library relied on the immunoSEQ multiplex PCR assay. For the multiplex PCR, a mixture combining 60 forward primers for TCR Vbeta segments and 13 reverse primers for TCR Jbeta segments was used. The CDR3 region of rearranged TCR beta genes was amplified from genomic DNA by a multiplex PCR assay. The Illumina HiSeq System was used to sequence the amplified TCR beta libraries as 87-base-pair reads. Per the source publication's procedure: Across the 600 to 700 repertoires, a later analysis counted 80 million or so unique TCR beta chains, around 11 million of which were shared by at least two donors. Raw reads were error-corrected and collapsed into unique sequences by a nearest-neighbor algorithm in which closely related sequences were merged to remove PCR and sequencing errors. To assign V, D and J gene segments, CDR3 sequences were aligned to IMGT reference sequences. Each retained sequence needed at least a six-nucleotide match to both a V gene segment and a J gene segment. Rearrangements were classified as productive when the CDR3 lacked stop codons and remained in frame with V and J, and all other rearrangements were classified as non-productive. Following IMGT convention, CDR3 was defined as the stretch from the second conserved V-encoded cysteine to the conserved J-encoded phenylalanine. The earlier analysis of about 570 of the donors excluded any sequence lacking an unambiguous match to a single V gene segment. An earlier analysis of 450 to 650 of the donors called V segments functional above 56.7% productive rearrangements and segregating when the between-donor standard deviation exceeded 5%. A statistical classification framework was built for diagnosing cytomegalovirus status from the catalog of TCR beta chain sequences. In a later analysis, TCR nucleotide sequences were compared against IMGT/GENE-DB human TR gene sequences so that V and J genes could be assigned. A later analysis assigned CDR3 sequences and most-parsimonious VDJ recombination scenarios with the TCRdist pipeline. In a later analysis, every TCR beta chain was defined by the combination of its CDR3 amino acid sequence and its V-gene family, and reads without a unique V-gene family were dropped. As a way to deal with suspected cross-contamination and a sequencing artifact, a later analysis dropped 500 to 700 nucleotide sequences that were highly shared and had low generation probability. A later analysis calculated a clonal expansion index for each public chain from normalized within-repertoire ranks of inferred template counts. In a later analysis, generation probabilities were computed with a VDJ recombination model fitted to out-of-frame rearrangements, and the resulting probabilities were checked against IGoR. A later analysis scored TCR-TCR, TCR-HLA and TCR-CMV co-occurrence with hypergeometric tests, applying a repertoire-size bias correction to TCR pairs. To estimate false discovery rates, a later analysis permuted the HLA or CMV assignments 20 times. In a later analysis, co-occurring TCRs were grouped with DBSCAN, and TCRdist sequence similarity was added when clustering was performed within HLA-allele-positive subsets. Co-occurrence clustering excluded repertoires with fewer than 30,000 or more than 120,000 public chains, plus five with anomalous nucleotide sharing. This is the immuneACCESS table as TCRdb keeps it, with only in-frame sequences that have V and J called. A part of the clones is gone; compared with another copy, unresolved V genes explain less than half, and the rest is unexplained. The D gene and trimming were derived from the DNA, and the V and J assignments and clone size from that table. The sample data list around 100,000 clones, and around 66% of these were observed just once. Under 5% of the sample lies in the top ten.

The cohort comprised approximately 700 healthy bone marrow donors. At the time of sampling, every cohort member was nominally healthy, though immune exposures that went unrecorded were likely present. The donor tested CMV seronegative, placing the donor among the 350 or so seronegative members of the cohort. A peripheral blood sample was provided by each donor, and peripheral blood mononuclear cells were used for TCR beta sequencing. The Qiagen DNeasy Blood Extraction Kit was used to extract genomic DNA from the blood cell samples. To note about this clone: This clone's antigen is unknown. Base qualities were left out, and no much larger clone turns up one base away.

From a lookup of the germline V gene (reference sequence), CDR1 and CDR2 are LNHDA and SQIVND. The CDR3 goes from the cysteine to the phenylalanine over 13 residues. CDR3 DNA only is kept here, 39 bases in frame from base 1. Clipping removes 6 bases from V and 4 bases from J, with 1 as the unmatched junction base count. This receptor was taken from a man aged 25-45 years in good health and CMV-seronegative. The chain employs TRBV19 and TRBJ2-3; TRBD1 agrees with 10 junctional bases. Sequencing input: PBMCs. The DNA reads TGTGCCAGTAGGGACAGGGGGGCAGATACGCAGTATTTT. It translates to CASRDRGADTQYF.